The rows below give T cell receptor beta chains drawn from one sample of a study of memory CD4+ T cells and cytomegalovirus serostatus. Produced via immunoSEQ multiplex PCR; TCRdb's table is partial and in-frame only. The table records about 54,000 clones, about 80% of them present only once. The sample comprised memory CD4+ T cells from blood. The receptors here all came from an adult in good health and CMV-seropositive. Each CDR3 is given with its conserved first and last residue. D genes are given only for firm matches. The size field is filled for only some rows; it gives once, few, many or a size class.

CDR3	DNA	J	size	D	V
CASSFGQGGGYTF	TGTGCCAGCAGCTTTGGGCAGGGTGGGGGCTACACCTTC	TRBJ1-2	-	-	TRBV11-2
CASSGLAGGGREQFF	TGTGCCAGCAGTGGACTAGCGGGAGGCGGGAGGGAGCAGTTCTTC	TRBJ2-1	-	TRBD2	TRBV6-4
CASSEGGGEGYTF	TGTGCCAGCAGCGAAGGGGGGGGAGAAGGCTACACCTTC	TRBJ1-2	-	-	TRBV28
CASSFIGGRDNEQFF	TGTGCCAGCAGTTTTATCGGAGGGAGAGACAATGAGCAGTTCTTC	TRBJ2-1	-	-	TRBV28
CASSLVGQRSSYNEQFF	TGCGCCAGCAGCTTGGTCGGTCAAAGGAGCTCCTACAATGAGCAGTTCTTC	TRBJ2-1	once	-	TRBV5-1
CASSPGLAGRNEQYF	TGTGCCAGCTCACCGGGACTAGCGGGCAGGAACGAGCAGTACTTC	TRBJ2-7	-	TRBD2	TRBV18
CAWSIGTRGAMEQFF	TGTGCCTGGAGTATTGGGACCCGAGGTGCGATGGAGCAGTTCTTC	TRBJ2-1	-	-	TRBV30
CAWRTQSNNSPLHF	TGTGCCTGGAGGACACAGAGTAATAATTCACCCCTCCACTTT	TRBJ1-6	-	-	TRBV30
CASSDMDRVGTETQYF	TGTGCCAGCAGTGATATGGACAGGGTCGGAACGGAGACCCAGTACTTC	TRBJ2-5	-	TRBD1	TRBV28
CASRPPGPSGNTIYF	TGTGCCAGCAGACCCCCCGGGCCCTCTGGAAACACCATATATTTT	TRBJ1-3	few	-	TRBV6-5
CASSQDRGAGEQFF	TGCGCCAGCAGCCAAGATCGGGGGGCAGGGGAGCAGTTCTTC	TRBJ2-1	-	-	TRBV4-3
CASSVVLGGELFF	TGTGCCAGCAGCGTAGTATTGGGCGGGGAGCTGTTTTTT	TRBJ2-2	-	-	TRBV9
CASRQTGKTDTIYF	TGTGCCAGCAGGCAGACAGGGAAGACTGACACCATATATTTT	TRBJ1-3	-	TRBD1	TRBV6-5
CASSDIGYEQYF	TGTGCCAGCAGCGACATAGGTTACGAGCAGTACTTC	TRBJ2-7	-	-	TRBV5-4
CASSPDRSEQYF	TGTGCCAGCTCACCAGATCGGAGCGAGCAGTACTTC	TRBJ2-7	-	-	TRBV18
CASRITDSITDTQYF	TGTGCCAGCAGAATCACGGACAGTATCACAGATACGCAGTATTTT	TRBJ2-3	-	-	TRBV2
CASSQDRQGLGYTF	TGTGCCAGCAGCCAAGATCGGCAGGGCCTTGGCTACACCTTC	TRBJ1-2	-	-	TRBV14
CASGRGAEQPQHF	TGTGCCAGCGGCCGGGGGGCGGAACAGCCCCAGCATTTT	TRBJ1-5	few	-	TRBV19
CASSYAYGELFF	TGTGCCAGCAGTTACGCGTACGGGGAGCTGTTTTTT	TRBJ2-2	few	-	TRBV6-6
CAWKQAGGGLSYNEQFF	TGTGCCTGGAAACAAGCGGGAGGGGGGTTGTCCTACAATGAGCAGTTCTTC	TRBJ2-1	-	TRBD2	TRBV30
CAISEGLADNEQFF	TGTGCCATCAGTGAAGGTCTAGCGGACAATGAGCAGTTCTTC	TRBJ2-1	-	TRBD2	TRBV10-3
CASSLVFSRGEAFF	TGTGCCAGCAGCTTAGTTTTTTCCAGGGGAGAAGCTTTCTTT	TRBJ1-1	once	-	TRBV7-2
CASTGTGLAYEQYF	TGTGCCAGTACCGGGACAGGGTTGGCCTACGAGCAGTACTTC	TRBJ2-7	few	TRBD1	TRBV19
CASTGQLRTGELFF	TGTGCCAGCACGGGGCAACTTAGGACCGGGGAGCTGTTTTTT	TRBJ2-2	-	-	TRBV6-1
CASSVVADTQYF	TGTGCCAGCAGTGTCGTCGCAGATACGCAGTATTTT	TRBJ2-3	-	-	TRBV2
CASSVAIGTDYGYTF	TGTGCCAGCAGCGTAGCTATTGGGACAGACTATGGCTACACCTTC	TRBJ1-2	-	TRBD1	TRBV9
CASSSSLSTDTQYF	TGTGCCAGCAGTTCTAGCCTTAGCACAGATACGCAGTATTTT	TRBJ2-3	-	-	TRBV6-1
CASSRGTSGIAEQFF	TGTGCCAGCAGCCGCGGGACTAGCGGAATCGCTGAGCAGTTCTTC	TRBJ2-1	-	TRBD2	TRBV14
CASTPLGTSGTVYEQYF	TGTGCCAGCACCCCTCTAGGGACTAGCGGGACCGTCTACGAGCAGTACTTC	TRBJ2-7	once	TRBD2	TRBV27
CASSQDLRYQATDTQYF	TGCGCCAGCAGCCAAGATCTTAGGTACCAGGCCACAGATACGCAGTATTTT	TRBJ2-3	-	-	TRBV4-1
CASKPRSGNQPQHF	TGTGCCAGCAAGCCAAGGTCCGGCAATCAGCCCCAGCATTTT	TRBJ1-5	-	-	TRBV27
CSVGTSAQDTQYF	TGCAGCGTTGGCACTAGCGCACAAGATACGCAGTATTTT	TRBJ2-3	-	TRBD2	TRBV29-1
CASSLGGGLGSYEQYF	TGTGCCAGCAGCTTAGGGGGAGGGTTGGGCTCCTACGAGCAGTACTTC	TRBJ2-7	-	TRBD2	TRBV7-2
CSVVGTVGEQYF	TGCAGCGTTGTCGGGACGGTTGGCGAGCAGTACTTC	TRBJ2-7	-	-	TRBV29-1
CASSQPVGGSYNEQFF	TGTGCCAGCAGCCAACCCGTTGGGGGGTCCTACAATGAGCAGTTCTTC	TRBJ2-1	-	-	TRBV4-2
CASSPGQGGNQPQHF	TGTGCCAGCAGCCCGGGACAGGGGGGCAATCAGCCCCAGCATTTT	TRBJ1-5	-	TRBD1	TRBV6-1
CASSLKGQSSNIQYF	TGTGCCAGCAGCCTAAAGGGACAGTCTTCAAACATTCAGTACTTC	TRBJ2-4	-	TRBD1	TRBV7-2
CAWGTGMNTEAFF	TGTGCCTGGGGGACAGGGATGAACACTGAAGCTTTCTTT	TRBJ1-1	few	TRBD1	TRBV30
CASKEGEGLREQYF	TGTGCCAGCAAAGAAGGGGAGGGCCTTCGAGAGCAGTACTTC	TRBJ2-7	-	TRBD2	TRBV6-6
CAWSVIRHPGYTF	TGTGCCTGGAGTGTAATTCGGCACCCTGGCTACACCTTC	TRBJ1-2	-	-	TRBV30
CASSPPGLGEQYF	TGTGCCAGCTCACCACCGGGACTAGGAGAGCAGTACTTC	TRBJ2-7	-	TRBD2	TRBV18
CASRTRTGDYGYTF	TGTGCCAGTAGAACCAGGACAGGGGATTATGGCTACACCTTC	TRBJ1-2	-	TRBD1	TRBV19
CASSFSGAGTQYF	TGTGCCAGCAGCTTCTCTGGGGCAGGGACGCAGTATTTT	TRBJ2-3	once	-	TRBV7-8
CASTAQLAGGGRELFF	TGTGCCAGCACCGCTCAACTAGCGGGGGGGGGCCGGGAGCTGTTTTTT	TRBJ2-2	-	TRBD2	TRBV6-6
CASNRDRGKYEQFF	TGTGCCAGTAACCGGGACAGGGGAAAGTATGAGCAGTTCTTC	TRBJ2-1	few	TRBD1	TRBV6-6
CASSLDGRGTGELFF	TGTGCCAGCAGCTTAGACGGCCGGGGCACCGGGGAGCTGTTTTTT	TRBJ2-2	few	-	TRBV5-4
CASSPPSYGYEQYF	TGTGCCAGCAGCCCCCCTTCCTATGGGTACGAGCAGTACTTC	TRBJ2-7	-	-	TRBV28
CASSQDPRASGANVLTF	TGCGCCAGCAGCCAAGACCCGAGGGCCTCTGGGGCCAACGTCCTGACTTTC	TRBJ2-6	-	-	TRBV4-3
CSVVSSETQYF	TGCAGCGTTGTATCTAGCGAGACCCAGTACTTC	TRBJ2-5	-	-	TRBV29-1
CASSYFGISSRETQYF	TGTGCCAGCAGTTACTTCGGGATTTCATCCCGGGAGACCCAGTACTTC	TRBJ2-5	few	-	TRBV6-5
CASSSFENTEAFF	TGTGCCAGCAGCTCATTTGAGAACACTGAAGCTTTCTTT	TRBJ1-1	once	-	TRBV11-3
CASSPGGVHQPQHF	TGTGCCAGCAGCCCAGGGGGGGTCCATCAGCCCCAGCATTTT	TRBJ1-5	-	TRBD1	TRBV28
CAISEEQGAGGKETQYF	TGTGCCATCAGTGAGGAACAGGGGGCCGGGGGGAAAGAGACCCAGTACTTC	TRBJ2-5	few	TRBD1	TRBV10-3
CASSLREGQYEQFF	TGTGCCAGCAGTCTAAGGGAGGGCCAGTATGAGCAGTTCTTC	TRBJ2-1	-	TRBD2	TRBV7-2
CASSPRTSNNEQFF	TGTGCCAGCAGCCCGCGGACTAGCAACAATGAGCAGTTCTTC	TRBJ2-1	-	TRBD2	TRBV7-2